Here is one T cell receptor beta chain with its context. RNA in amounts of roughly 0.5 to 1 ug was reverse transcribed with random hexamers. TCRdb fed the immunoSEQ multiplex PCR reads into MiXCR, producing one record per CDR3 protein. The repertoire holds 100,000 to 150,000 distinct CDR3 sequences, with around 95% as singletons. This specimen belongs to a study of CD8 T cells in Susac syndrome. This CDR3 comprises 16 residues. Germline V gives CDR1 MGHDK, CDR2 SYGVNS. V lost 3 bases, J lost 3 bases, and 16 bases lay in between. This receptor was obtained from a human donor with Susac syndrome. The chain has TRBV25-1 and TRBJ2-3; tentative D call: TRBD2 (7 bases). The sequenced sample consisted of CD8+ T cells from PBMCs. As DNA, the CDR3 is TGTGCCAGCAGTGACCCTCGGGGGGCGCGTACAGATACGCAGTATTTT. Translation gives CASSDPRGARTDTQYF.